The present entry profiles one TCR beta chain with its context. This clone was observed once. Its antigen target is currently unknown. Per-base qualities were not stored, and no clone one base away is much larger. Trimming removed 4 bases from V and 9 bases from J; the gene matches leave 7 bases unexplained. CDR1 and CDR2 were assigned from the germline V gene (reference sequence) as SEHNR and FQNEAQ. The CDR3, cysteine through phenylalanine, is 14 amino acids long. Only the CDR3 portion is preserved as DNA: 42 bases, with reading frame beginning at the first base. This sample is drawn from a study of T cell responses to AZD1222 COVID-19 vaccine (dated by TCRdb to about 2021). Study-wide context: Because spike-specific TCR depth and breadth did not differ between the two schedules, AZD1222 recipients who got a second dose at roughly 4 weeks were pooled with those who got a second dose at roughly 12 weeks. A total of 233 trial participants underwent TCR sequencing, of whom about 200 had received two doses of AZD1222 and around 26 had received two doses of the MenACWY control vaccine. Enrollment into the trials was organized by age into subgroups of 18-55, 56-69 and 70-plus years, and those subgroups contained roughly 140, 27 and 60 TCR-sequenced participants, respectively.

The CDR3 regions of human TCRbeta chains were subjected to immunosequencing. The paper's processing steps were these. Repertoire TCRs were checked for matches against a reference library of SARS-CoV-2-specific TCRs that had been generated using the MIRA antigen-specificity platform. Breadth was defined as the fraction of unique TCRs that were SARS-CoV-2-associated. Depth was defined as the fraction of total T cells that were SARS-CoV-2-associated. Each spike-specific TCR was assigned to its reactive spike region and to a CD4 or CD8 class using the MIRA data. Log10-transformed breadth and depth values were compared by one-way ANOVA with Sidak's multiple comparisons tests. Sourced from immuneACCESS, this table was stored by TCRdb with only in-frame sequences that have V and J called. A share of the clones is absent; for the studies checked, an unresolved V gene accounts for under half, and the remainder has no known explanation. V and J calls and clone size come straight from that table; D and trimming were deduced from the DNA. The sample table records about 180,000 clones; 88% of these occur just once. Approximately 0.49% of the sample is in the top ten clones.

The paper as a whole reports these results and caveats: The vaccine-associated CD4 TCRs covered the entire spike protein, and the dominant responses fell in regions 160-218 and 743-854. Participants were mostly white British, with more females than males. The authors suggested clonal diversity may have been underestimated. Reportedly, almost half of the unique spike-specific TCRs recognized epitopes lying outside the regions that are mutated in the B.1.351 and B.1.1.7 variants. After two AZD1222 doses, spike-specific TCR breadth and depth were significantly higher than at day 0 and than in MenACWY recipients. In the small 56-69-year group, the increase in depth fell short of significance, most likely because of low power. Only 5 to 7 AZD1222 recipients were SARS-CoV-2 seropositive at baseline, limiting conclusions about previously exposed vaccinees. Because no day 14 peak-response samples were available, the repertoires could be characterized only after the peak T cell response.

The time point label of this sample denotes: baseline before first vaccination. Samples from vaccinated people were obtained from the UK trials COV001 and COV002, which included a single-blind randomized controlled phase 2/3 trial of AZD1222 (ChAdOx1 nCoV-19) in healthy adults. Trial participant PBMC samples were collected at day 0 and day 28 after the second dose for TCRbeta chain sequencing. The source of this sequence is an adult in good health. Material: peripheral blood, obtained on day 0 of AZD1222 vaccination. The rearrangement combines TRBV7-9 with TRBJ2-1; 9 central nucleotides agree with TRBD1. The DNA sequence follows: TGTGCCAGCAGCTACCCGGGACAGGGAAGTGAGCAGTTCTTC. It is translated as CASSYPGQGSEQFF.